This T cell receptor beta chain appears in the sequencing data of a study of PD-1 blockade in classical Hodgkin lymphoma. Study in general: Intravenous delivery of nivolumab at 3 mg/kg to patients occurred every 2 weeks.

The CDR3 is 12 amino acids. CDR1 and CDR2 from the germline V gene are GTSNPN and SVGIG (reference sequence). V was pared by 6 bases and J by 6 bases, with 15 bases between. Remarks on this clone: Its antigen is unidentified.

Each patient's relapse followed autologous stem cell transplantation, and brentuximab vedotin exposure varied. Clones were sequenced by immunoSEQ multiplex PCR, and TCRdb holds only the in-frame ones, with some missing. The table shows around 35,000 clones, with 85% to 90% occurring only once. Points from the study as a whole: Possible causes of repertoire differences, disease activity or prior therapy, remain undefined. The authors excluded patients who started nivolumab under 1 year after ASCT.

The sequencing used peripheral blood mononuclear cells (PBMCs), collected before the second cycle of nivolumab. This TCR derives from a human donor with classical Hodgkin lymphoma. This chain uses TRBV30 with TRBJ2-7; D is unclear. In DNA, the CDR3 is TGTGCCTGCAGTCGAGTCTCGGGCGAGCAGTACTTC. Translation gives CACSRVSGEQYF.